Presented here are 29 T cell receptor beta chains from one specimen sequenced in a study of cytomegalovirus exposure and HLA in healthy donors (dated by TCRdb to between 2016 and 2019). Libraries were prepared through the immunoSEQ multiplex PCR assay. TCRdb's version of the immuneACCESS table is confined to in-frame rearrangements and falls short of the full clone set. An unresolved V gene accounts for under half of the shortfall where checked; the remainder is of unknown origin. The sample table records some 150,000 clones; roughly 92% of these occur just once. The top ten hold approximately 0.7% of the sample. The sequencing sample was made of PBMCs. All receptors derive from a man between 18 and 29 years old in good health and CMV-seronegative.

CDR3 coding DNA: TGCGCCAGCAGCTTGGGAGGACAGGGGACCGCCTACGAGCAGTACTTC. Encoded protein: CASSLGGQGTAYEQYF. The chain uses TRBV5-1 and TRBJ2-7; 9 nucleotides match TRBD1. CDR3 size: 16 residues. CDR1 is SGHRS and CDR2 is YFSETQ in the germline V gene. V shed 0 bases, J shed 2 bases, and the junction held 6 bases outside the gene matches.

The chain joins TRBV27 to TRBJ2-7; 15 nucleotides line up with TRBD2. Germline values: CDR1 MNHEY, CDR2 SMNVEV (reference sequence). The CDR3 has 18 residues. With V trimmed by 8 bases and J by 0 bases, 11 bases remained unmatched. The CDR3 sequence: CASGTGTSGGMGSYEQYV. The DNA for the CDR3 is TGTGCCAGCGGAACTGGGACTAGCGGGGGGATGGGCTCCTACGAGCAGTACGTC.

Regarding this clone: This specimen includes other DNA sequences encoding the same CDR3. The chain couples TRBV5-1 to TRBJ2-3; no definite D call. This CDR3 spans 15 amino acids. The germline V gene encodes CDR1 SGHRS and CDR2 YFSETQ. V was shortened by 1 base and J by 1 base, with 10 bases between the two germline ends. The CDR3 sequence is CASSLRGVRTDTQYF. The CDR3 nucleotides are TGCGCCAGCAGCTTGAGAGGCGTTCGCACAGATACGCAGTATTTT.

The CDR3 spells CASSFVTAGNTIYF. In nucleotides, the CDR3 is TGTGCCAGCAGCTTTGTAACAGCTGGAAACACCATATATTTT. The chain combines TRBV11-3 with TRBJ1-3; D is undetermined. The CDR3 consists of 14 residues. The germline gives CDR1 SGHNT, CDR2 YENEEA. The V end lost 3 bases, the J end lost 2 bases, and 8 bases lay between the germline ends.

This clone was picked up a small number of times. This chain uses TRBV6-5 with TRBJ1-2; 8 bases are shared with TRBD1. The CDR3 consists of 13 residues. Germline V gene lookup returns CDR1 MNHEY and CDR2 SVGAGI. V was pared by 6 bases and J by 12 bases, with 12 bases of the junction left unmatched. In DNA form, the CDR3 reads TGTGCCAGCAGCACCACAGGGGGTCTTGCTAACACCTTC. Translation: CASSTTGGLANTF.

The count of this clone is one. This sequence joins TRBV6-1 and TRBJ1-2; unclear D gene. Germline CDR1 is MNHNS and CDR2 is SASEGT. This CDR3 spans 13 amino acids. The V end lost 8 bases, the J end lost 3 bases, and 13 bases lay between the germline ends. The CDR3 protein is CASAFPEDYGYTF. The CDR3 nucleotides read TGTGCCAGCGCCTTCCCTGAGGACTATGGCTACACCTTC.

The V call is TRBV27, the J call TRBJ1-6; the D gene is possibly TRBD1 (5 bases). V was pared by 6 bases and J by 10 bases, with 19 bases between. Germline V gene lookup returns CDR1 MNHEY and CDR2 SMNVEV (reference sequence). This CDR3 spans 15 amino acids. The CDR3 DNA reads as TGTGCCAGCAGGGGAAGCGGGGGGGTCCGGTCACCCCTCCACTTT. Translating gives CASRGSGGVRSPLHF.

This clone was seen just once. The rearrangement uses TRBV9 and TRBJ2-2, with 12 bases matching TRBD2. Germline V gives CDR1 SGDLS, CDR2 YYNGEE. The CDR3 is 16 amino acids. Unmatched junction bases numbered 6, after V lost 4 bases and J lost 5 bases. The chain's CDR3 is CASSPHTSGRTGELFF. The CDR3 DNA reads as TGTGCCAGCAGCCCGCACACTAGCGGGAGGACCGGGGAGCTGTTTTTT.

The J gene is TRBJ1-2, the V gene TRBV27; D remains unclear. Germline CDR1 reads MNHEY; CDR2 reads SMNVEV (reference sequence). V was trimmed by 3 bases and J by 4 bases, leaving 9 bases between them. CDR3 length: 13 amino acids. CDR3 in amino acids: CASSLARSYGYTF. DNA of the CDR3: TGTGCCAGCAGTTTGGCCCGGAGCTATGGCTACACCTTC.

V usage is TRBV10-1 and J usage is TRBJ1-5; perhaps TRBD1 as D (5 bases). Between the trimmed V and J ends, which lost 11 bases and 3 bases, there was a span of 17 bases. Germline V CDR1 and CDR2: WNHNN, SYGVQD (reference sequence). This CDR3 has 14 residues. CDR3 bases: TGCGCCGGGGGGGACGGCACATACAATCAGCCCCAGCATTTT. This translates into CAGGDGTYNQPQHF.

This chain connects TRBV10-3 to TRBJ1-4, with D unclear. V gave up 0 bases and J gave up 2 bases, with 13 bases separating them. Germline CDR1 reads ENHRY; CDR2 reads SYGVKD. The CDR3 totals 17 residues. The chain's CDR3 is CAISESRGRGTNEKLFF. The DNA for the CDR3 is TGTGCCATCAGTGAGTCGAGAGGGCGCGGGACTAATGAAAAACTGTTTTTT.

The V and J genes are TRBV9 and TRBJ2-2; TRBD2 aligns across 12 bases. The germline V gene encodes CDR1 SGDLS and CDR2 YYNGEE. The CDR3 runs 20 residues. V gave up 0 bases and J gave up 5 bases; unmatched junction bases: 14. The CDR3 sequence is CASSVVPTSGRRSMTGELFF. Written as DNA, the CDR3 is TGTGCCAGCAGCGTAGTCCCGACTAGCGGGAGAAGATCAATGACCGGGGAGCTGTTTTTT.

The chain combines TRBV6-5 with TRBJ1-3; 9 bases agree with TRBD1. This CDR3 region has 15 residues. Trimming at V came to 4 bases and at J to 3 bases, leaving 4 bases not matched to a gene. Germline V gene lookup returns CDR1 MNHEY and CDR2 SVGAGI. The chain's CDR3 is CASSFQGQGGNTIYF. Here the CDR3 DNA reads TGTGCCAGCAGTTTCCAGGGACAGGGTGGAAACACCATATATTTT.

V gene TRBV4-1 combines with J gene TRBJ1-5, with 7 bases fitting TRBD1. This CDR3 has 15 residues. Germline lookup yields CDR1 MGHRA and CDR2 YSYEKL. V shed 0 bases and J 7 bases; nucleotides not matched to a gene: 6. In DNA, the CDR3 is TGCGCCAGCAGCCAAGATCAAGGGGGCGGGCAGCCCCAGCATTTT. It codes for CASSQDQGGGQPQHF.

The J gene is TRBJ1-2, the V gene TRBV7-2; no reliable D call. CDR1 and CDR2 from the germline V gene are SGHTA and FQGNSA. The CDR3 consists of 15 residues. V was cut by 2 bases and J by 1 base, with 11 bases left in between. CDR3 in amino acids: CASSLTGSGNYGYTF. Written as DNA, the CDR3 is TGTGCCAGCAGCTTAACTGGCTCGGGTAACTATGGCTACACCTTC. Looking up the rest from reference TRBV7-2 and TRBJ1-2 gives the full variable domain: GAGVSQSPSNKVTEKGKDVELRCDPISGHTALYWYRQSLGQGLEFLIYFQGNSAPDKSGLPSDRFSAERTGGSVSTLTIQRTQQEDSAVYLCASSLTGSGNYGYTFGSGTRLTVV.

The gene calls are TRBV6-5 and TRBJ2-7, with TRBD1 identical over 7 bases. The germline V gene has CDR1 MNHEY and CDR2 SVGAGI. This CDR3 comprises 16 residues. Trimming at V came to 2 bases and at J to 4 bases, leaving 11 bases not matched to a gene. CDR3 nucleotide sequence: TGTGCCAGCAGTTACAAACCGAGACAGGGCGCGTACGAGCAGTACTTC. Translation gives CASSYKPRQGAYEQYF.

The V call is TRBV10-3, the J call TRBJ1-4; TRBD1 agrees at 10 bases. The CDR3 totals 15 residues. CDR1 and CDR2 from the germline V gene are ENHRY and SYGVKD. With V trimmed by 5 bases and J by 8 bases, 8 bases remained unmatched. The CDR3 sequence: CAISSPGTGVEKLFF. The CDR3 nucleotides are TGTGCCATCAGTTCGCCCGGGACAGGGGTCGAAAAACTGTTTTTT.

The chain uses TRBV9 and TRBJ1-1; no firm D call. Germline V gene lookup returns CDR1 SGDLS and CDR2 YYNGEE. V gave up 9 bases and J gave up 0 bases, with 12 bases separating them. The CDR3 has 13 amino acids. In nucleotides, the CDR3 is TGTGCCAAGCGACTCAGCATGAACACTGAAGCTTTCTTT. Translating it yields CAKRLSMNTEAFF.

J is TRBJ1-1 and V is TRBV30, with D perhaps matching TRBD1 (6 bases). This CDR3 spans 13 amino acids. Germline CDR1 and CDR2: GTSNPN and SVGIG (reference sequence). V gave up 3 bases and J gave up 4 bases, with 12 bases separating them. The CDR3 protein is CAWSSTGFTEAFF. The CDR3 DNA follows: TGTGCCTGGAGCTCTACAGGGTTCACTGAAGCTTTCTTT. Filled out from reference TRBV30 and TRBJ1-1, the complete variable domain reads SQTIHQWPATLVQPVGSPLSLECTVEGTSNPNLYWYRQAAGRGLQLLFYSVGIGQISSEVPQNLSASRPQDRQFILSSKKLLLSDSGFYLCAWSSTGFTEAFFGQGTRLTVV.

The chain carries TRBV6-1 and TRBJ2-3; TRBD2 matches at 10 bases. The V gene end was trimmed by 6 bases and the J gene end by 0 bases; junction bases not matched to a gene: 3. This CDR3 region has 15 residues. The germline V gene has CDR1 MNHNS and CDR2 SASEGT. CDR3 nucleotides: TGTGCCAGCAGCGGACTAGCGGAGAGCACAGATACGCAGTATTTT. This translates into CASSGLAESTDTQYF.

The V and J genes are TRBV27 and TRBJ1-5; D is unclear. The CDR3 loop spans 15 amino acids. Trimming removed 1 base from V and 0 bases from J, with 7 bases in between. In germline, CDR1 is MNHEY, CDR2 SMNVEV (reference sequence). The CDR3, as DNA: TGTGCCAGCAGTTTATACCCCTATAGCAATCAGCCCCAGCATTTT. Residues: CASSLYPYSNQPQHF.

This clone was seen just once. The CDR3 spells CASRRASGSYNEQFF. For the CDR3, the DNA is TGCGCCAGCAGAAGGGCTAGCGGCTCCTACAATGAGCAGTTCTTC. The chain joins TRBV4-3 to TRBJ2-1, with TRBD2 matching over 7 bases. Trimming at V came to 6 bases and at J to 0 bases, leaving 5 bases not matched to a gene. Germline loops: CDR1 LGHNA, CDR2 YSLEER. CDR3 length: 15 residues.

This chain links TRBV6-1 with TRBJ2-1; weak D call: TRBD2 (6 bases). The germline V gene has CDR1 MNHNS and CDR2 SASEGT. Trimming removed 5 bases at V and 0 bases at J, with 11 bases between. The CDR3 has 15 residues. CDR3 sequence (DNA): TGTGCCAGCAGTCTTAGCGGTAGCTCCTACAATGAGCAGTTCTTC. Its translation: CASSLSGSSYNEQFF.

The rearrangement uses TRBV6-5 and TRBJ2-1; TRBD2 aligns across 13 bases. The CDR3 has 15 amino acids. Germline CDR1 is MNHEY and CDR2 is SVGAGI. After removal of 5 bases from V and 5 bases from J, the junction contained 3 bases not matched to a gene. This CDR3 is CASSGGTSGNNEQFF. DNA for the CDR3: TGTGCCAGCAGTGGTGGGACTAGCGGGAACAATGAGCAGTTCTTC.

The chain combines TRBV2 with TRBJ1-1; 7 nucleotides match TRBD1. The CDR3 runs 19 residues. J gave up 0 bases and V 5 bases, and 18 bases lay outside the gene matches. CDR1 SNHLY and CDR2 FYNNEI come from the germline V gene. CDR3 bases: TGTGCCAGCAGTTACGACAGGGTCGTTTCTTTGGGGGTGAACACTGAAGCTTTCTTT. Its protein product is CASSYDRVVSLGVNTEAFF.

The V gene is TRBV5-6, the J gene TRBJ2-3; a weak D match, TRBD2 (5 bases). The CDR3 is 14 residues long. Per germline, CDR1 SGHDT and CDR2 YYEEEE. The ends were cut back, 0 bases at V and 2 bases at J, with 7 bases in the middle. The CDR3, as DNA: TGTGCCAGCAGCTTGGGGACTTACACAGATACGCAGTATTTT. This gives the protein CASSLGTYTDTQYF.

Turning to this clone: Other DNA sequences in the sample encode the same CDR3. J is TRBJ2-5 and V is TRBV9; TRBD2 matches 8 bases. The trim removed 2 bases at V and 2 bases at J, leaving 5 bases unmatched. Germline V CDR1 and CDR2: SGDLS, YYNGEE. The CDR3 spans 15 residues. Written as DNA, the CDR3 is TGTGCCAGCAGCGTGTCGGGAGGGTCGCAAGAGACCCAGTACTTC. Translating gives CASSVSGGSQETQYF.

V is TRBV14 and J is TRBJ2-1; TRBD1 might be the D (6 bases). V was cut by 1 base and J by 3 bases, with 7 bases left in between. Germline CDR1 is SGHDN and CDR2 is FVKESK. The CDR3 consists of 14 residues. The CDR3 is CASSQGQVYNEQFF. DNA of the CDR3: TGTGCCAGCAGCCAAGGACAGGTCTACAATGAGCAGTTCTTC.

The chain has TRBV11-3 and TRBJ1-2; tentatively, D is TRBD1 (5 bases). The V and J ends lost 5 bases and 13 bases respectively, with 20 bases between them. This CDR3 has 13 amino acids. Germline loops: CDR1 SGHNT, CDR2 YENEEA. CDR3 bases: TGTGCCAGCAGCAAACGGACATCCTCTCCTGGCACCTTC. Translating it yields CASSKRTSSPGTF.